This T cell receptor beta chain was captured in a study of glioma-infiltrating T cells after dendritic cell vaccination. Study information: Between the early 2000s and the early 2010s, patients got autologous tumor lysate-pulsed dendritic cell vaccines.

The CDR3 consists of 16 residues. V gave up 3 bases and J gave up 7 bases; unmatched junction bases: 9. Germline V lookup: CDR1 SGHVS, CDR2 FQNEAQ. The PCR used 60 V beta and 13 J beta primers. TCRdb keeps only in-frame clones here, not all; method: immunoSEQ multiplex PCR. The table records about 92,000 clones, just over 85% of them present only once. This clone turned up a few times. Patients had residual fresh-frozen tumor tissue and more than two years of survival data. PBMC were collected before vaccination, two weeks after the third vaccination, and at progression. The TCR was taken from a human donor with glioblastoma. V gene TRBV7-8 combines with J gene TRBJ1-1; 12 positions agree with TRBD1. This specimen consisted of blood, obtained before dendritic cell vaccination. The CDR3 nucleotides are TGTGCCAGCAGCTTCCGGGACAGGGGGCTTACGGTTGAAGCTTTCTTT. Its translation is CASSFRDRGLTVEAFF.